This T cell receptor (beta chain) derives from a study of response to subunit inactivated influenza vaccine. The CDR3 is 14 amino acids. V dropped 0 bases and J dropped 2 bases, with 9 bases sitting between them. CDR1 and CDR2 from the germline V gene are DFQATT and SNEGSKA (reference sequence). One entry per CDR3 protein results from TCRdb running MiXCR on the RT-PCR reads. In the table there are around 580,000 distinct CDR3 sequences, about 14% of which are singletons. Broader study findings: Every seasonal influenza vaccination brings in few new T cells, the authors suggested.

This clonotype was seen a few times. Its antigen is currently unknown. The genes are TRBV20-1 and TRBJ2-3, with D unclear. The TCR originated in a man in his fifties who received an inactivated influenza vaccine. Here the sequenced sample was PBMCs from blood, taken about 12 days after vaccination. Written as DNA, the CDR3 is TGCAGTGCTAGAGATGCTGTTAACACAGATACGCAGTATTTT. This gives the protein CSARDAVNTDTQYF.